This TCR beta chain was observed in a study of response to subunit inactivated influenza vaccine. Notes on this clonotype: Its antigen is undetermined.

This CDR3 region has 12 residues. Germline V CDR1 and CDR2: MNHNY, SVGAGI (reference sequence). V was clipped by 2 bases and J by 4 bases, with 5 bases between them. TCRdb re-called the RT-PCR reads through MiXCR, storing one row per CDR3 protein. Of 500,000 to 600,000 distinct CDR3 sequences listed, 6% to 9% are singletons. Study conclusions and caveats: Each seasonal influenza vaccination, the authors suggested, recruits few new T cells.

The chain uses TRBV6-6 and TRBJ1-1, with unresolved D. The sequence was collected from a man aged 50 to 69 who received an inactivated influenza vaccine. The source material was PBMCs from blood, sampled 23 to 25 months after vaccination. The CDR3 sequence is CASSYRVTEAFF. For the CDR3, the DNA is TGTGCCAGCAGTTACCGGGTCACTGAAGCTTTCTTT.